Reported below is one T cell receptor beta chain. Antigen: not known. Germline V gene lookup returns CDR1 DFQATT and CDR2 SNEGSKA (reference sequence). The CDR3 totals 15 residues. Trimming took 2 bases from V and 4 from J, leaving 12 bases between them. Single cDNA molecules in the library carried unique molecular identifiers attached during preparation. In TCRdb, the RACE reads were re-called with MiXCR into one record per CDR3 protein. This table holds roughly 180,000 distinct CDR3 sequences, 20% to 25% found once. The time point: patch test 1, 2 weeks after DPC sensitization. The treatment was: therapeutic diphenylcyclopropenone sensitization with weekly scalp DPC. The record originates from a study of human T cells and chemical hapten exposure. Regarding the study as a whole: TCRs above 1 in 1000 frequency stayed constant with DPC sensitization.

This TCR was recovered from a woman between 45 and 60 years old with alopecia areata. Some clones in this sample may be carry-over from other donors' samples. The rearrangement joins TRBV20-1 to TRBJ1-6; D perhaps matches TRBD1 (5 bases). Sequences were derived from whole blood, sampled in connection with sensitization to the hapten diphenylcyclopropenone (DPC). CDR3 loop: CSARSGGVYNSPLHF. CDR3 bases: TGCAGTGCTAGATCTGGAGGGGTGTATAATTCACCCCTCCACTTT.